The 7 T cell receptor beta chains listed next were all sequenced from one sample in a study of regulatory T cells in long-lasting Graves disease. Arm-PCR with iRepertoire HTBI primers amplified the CDR3 regions for these TCR beta libraries. Each CDR3 protein gets one entry after TCRdb re-called the multiplex PCR reads with MiXCR. The repertoire holds 300,000 or so distinct CDR3 sequences, with around 20% as singletons. Time point denoted: persistent/refractory GD, antithyroid drugs over 5 years with positive TRAb. Extracted PBMC RNA gave rise to the TCR library. The starting material was peripheral blood mononuclear cells (PBMCs), obtained when the disease was refractory, from a patient treated with antithyroid drugs. These receptors came from a female donor with Graves disease.

The chain uses TRBV5-1 and TRBJ1-1; TRBD1 matches at 7 bases. The germline CDR1 and CDR2 sequences are SGHRS and YFSETQ. J was trimmed by 5 bases and V by 4 bases; bases with no gene match: 17. CDR3 length: 17 residues. The CDR3: CASSTPRGRVGRTEAFF. The CDR3 nucleotides are TGCGCCAGCAGCACGCCGAGGGGGCGCGTGGGTAGGACTGAAGCTTTCTTT.

This clonotype was picked up many times. V and J are TRBV12-3 or TRBV12-4 and TRBJ2-2; 8 bases align to TRBD1. This CDR3 has 14 residues. The J segment lost 11 bases and the V segment lost 3 bases, leaving 8 bases of the junction unmatched. CDR3 bases: TGTGCCAGCAGTTTGCGACAGGGGATCCGCGAGCTGTTTTTT. Amino acid sequence: CASSLRQGIRELFF.

This clonotype has at least ten counts. The chain has TRBV12-3 or TRBV12-4 and TRBJ1-1; D unclear. This CDR3 is built from 13 residues. V lost 3 bases, J lost 7 bases, and 12 bases lay in between. The CDR3 DNA follows: TGTGCCAGCAGTTTGAGCTCAATGGGTGAAGCTTTCTTT. Its translation: CASSLSSMGEAFF.

This clonotype was seen at least ten times. The rearrangement joins TRBV28 to TRBJ1-2, with TRBD1 matching over 9 bases. This CDR3 has 15 amino acids. J gave up 2 bases and V 5 bases, and 6 bases lay outside the gene matches. The V gene's germline CDR1 is MDHEN and CDR2 SYDVKM. CDR3 sequence reads: CASSADRGINYGYTF. CDR3 coding DNA: TGTGCCAGCAGTGCCGACAGGGGGATCAACTATGGCTACACCTTC.

The chain is built from TRBV4-2 and TRBJ2-1; 9 bases are a match to TRBD2. This CDR3 spans 18 amino acids. Unmatched junction bases numbered 8, after V lost 1 base and J lost 1 base. CDR1 and CDR2 (germline): LGHNA, YNFKEQ. CDR3 in DNA: TGTGCCAGCAGCCAAGCGAGAATAGCGGGGGTGTCCTACAATGAGCAGTTCTTC. Amino acid sequence: CASSQARIAGVSYNEQFF.

This clonotype was seen only a few times. The chain couples TRBV3-1 to TRBJ1-5; D remains ambiguous. CDR1 and CDR2 (germline): LGHDT, YNNKEL (reference sequence). This CDR3 region has 13 residues. The V end lost 1 base, the J end lost 5 bases, and 6 bases lay between the germline ends. The CDR3 DNA reads as TGTGCCAGCAGCCAAGGCCGGGATCAGCCCCAGCATTTT. This encodes CASSQGRDQPQHF.

This clonotype was recorded many times. This chain joins TRBV27 and TRBJ2-2; the D is unclear. There are 13 residues in the CDR3. CDR1 is MNHEY and CDR2 is SMNVEV in the germline V gene (reference sequence). Trimming took off 7 bases at V and 6 bases at J, with 12 bases between the two ends. The CDR3 DNA follows: TGTGCCAGCATGGCACCTAAAGCCGGGGAGCTGTTTTTT. It yields the protein CASMAPKAGELFF.